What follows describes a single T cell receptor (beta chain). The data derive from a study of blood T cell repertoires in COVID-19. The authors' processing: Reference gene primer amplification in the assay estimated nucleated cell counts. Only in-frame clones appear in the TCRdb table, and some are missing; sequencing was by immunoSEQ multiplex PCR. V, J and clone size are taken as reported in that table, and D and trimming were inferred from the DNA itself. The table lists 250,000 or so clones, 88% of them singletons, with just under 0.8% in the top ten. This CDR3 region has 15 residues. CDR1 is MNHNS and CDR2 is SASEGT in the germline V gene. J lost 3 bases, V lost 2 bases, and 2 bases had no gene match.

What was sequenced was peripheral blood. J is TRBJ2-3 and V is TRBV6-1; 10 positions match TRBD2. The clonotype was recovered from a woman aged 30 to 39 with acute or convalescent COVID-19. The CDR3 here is CASSELTSGTDTQYF. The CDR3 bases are TGTGCCAGCAGTGAATTGACTAGCGGGACAGATACGCAGTATTTT.